This T cell receptor (beta chain) stems from a study of human T cells and chemical hapten exposure (dated by TCRdb to about 2021). Some background on the complete study: For sensitization, 2% DPC in acetone was applied to a roughly 2 cm by roughly 2 cm area of upper inner arm skin. In alopecia patients, the study followed how the peripheral blood TCR repertoire changed in vivo over primary and secondary sensitization to diphenylcyclopropenone (DPC), a hapten. Libraries were pooled for sequencing, and variation in per-sample TCR yields was attributed mainly to small differences in library volumes within the pool. Throughout the study period of about 25 weeks, patients also received therapeutic DPC doses to the scalp every week. Twenty-nine alopecia patients provided blood for TCR sequencing at one to four time points (pre-sensitization, 2, 6 and 24 weeks). Patch testing was done on the upper back using Finn chambers containing 0.01% DPC, and results were scored after 6 days according to International Contact Dermatitis Research Group standards. Blood samples were taken from patients before sensitization (week 0) and then at 2, 6 and about 24 weeks after DPC sensitization. The mostly female patient cohort included alopecia areata with under or over 50% scalp involvement, alopecia totalis and alopecia universalis. Study-wide conclusions, independent of this receptor: No change with DPC sensitization was found in the number of TCRs above 1 in 1000 frequency, and no evidence of global repertoire structure alterations was found. After repeated subsampling, changes were observed in the strength of the expansion versus patch-test correlation and in the threshold at which the correlation became significant. Because all patients had alopecia, a presumed autoimmune disease, the immune response of the patients might differ from that of healthy individuals. Expanded TCRs formed significantly more large CDR3 similarity clusters than pre-sensitization or healthy control sets, consistent with antigen-driven responses. Patch test score was positively correlated with the number of PT1 expanded TCRs, with significance at thresholds 8, 16 and 32 but not at 4.

V loses 5 bases, J loses 4 bases, and the germline ends lie 25 bases apart. For CDR1 and CDR2, the germline V gene lists SGHAT and FQNNGV. The CDR3 runs 18 residues from the cysteine to the phenylalanine. Only CDR3 DNA is held: 54 bases, read in frame from base 1. Receptor amplification or capture employed RACE. These reads were obtained on a NextSeq 500. Library preparation attached unique molecular identifiers to individual cDNA molecules for quantitative, reproducible TCR counting. Each blood RNA sample was used to sequence both TCR alpha and TCR beta chains. From the authors' description of their analysis: A median of around 96,000 TCRs per sample was observed, with a range of about 23,224 to 700,000. The Decombinator software suite was used to annotate V, J and CDR3 in the TCR reads. For PS versus PT1 abundance plots, all samples were subsampled to the same number of TCRs (28,000). TCRs were defined as expanded if absent before sensitization and observed at least eight times at the 2-week time point. The public reads were quality trimmed at Q25 with fastp and then assembled into clones with MiXCR by TCRdb, keeping productive beta chains. Duplicate CDR3 protein sequences are folded into a single record with the most common DNA and genes. Here the V and J calls rest on TCRdb's processing, not on the authors' analysis. Present in this sample are 180,000 or so distinct CDR3 sequences, approximately 14% of which were seen just once. The ten largest clones capture about 1.8% of the sample.

With regard to this clonotype: It has no known antigen specificity. No qualities accompany the bases; no much larger clone lies one base away.

The sample's time point, from its label and the paper: patch test 1, 2 weeks after DPC sensitization. Taken with the paper, the label for treatment or condition translates to: therapeutic diphenylcyclopropenone sensitization with weekly scalp DPC. Blood at each patch-test visit was drawn before the patch test was applied. To be eligible, patients had to be aged 18 to 70, diagnosed with alopecia and judged suitable for DPC therapy, while pregnant patients were excluded. Unfractionated whole blood was collected in Tempus Blood RNA tubes, and total RNA was extracted from that blood. The sequence was collected from a woman aged 25 to 39 with alopecia areata. Some clones in this sample may be carry-over from other donors' samples. The rearrangement joined TRBV11-2 to TRBJ2-3, with the D gene not clear enough to name. The source was whole blood, collected in connection with sensitization to the hapten diphenylcyclopropenone (DPC). The sequenced DNA: TGTGCCAGCAGCCCCCATGTCCTGGGCCTAGTCTATCCAGATACGCAGTATTTT. Translated, it gives CASSPHVLGLVYPDTQYF.